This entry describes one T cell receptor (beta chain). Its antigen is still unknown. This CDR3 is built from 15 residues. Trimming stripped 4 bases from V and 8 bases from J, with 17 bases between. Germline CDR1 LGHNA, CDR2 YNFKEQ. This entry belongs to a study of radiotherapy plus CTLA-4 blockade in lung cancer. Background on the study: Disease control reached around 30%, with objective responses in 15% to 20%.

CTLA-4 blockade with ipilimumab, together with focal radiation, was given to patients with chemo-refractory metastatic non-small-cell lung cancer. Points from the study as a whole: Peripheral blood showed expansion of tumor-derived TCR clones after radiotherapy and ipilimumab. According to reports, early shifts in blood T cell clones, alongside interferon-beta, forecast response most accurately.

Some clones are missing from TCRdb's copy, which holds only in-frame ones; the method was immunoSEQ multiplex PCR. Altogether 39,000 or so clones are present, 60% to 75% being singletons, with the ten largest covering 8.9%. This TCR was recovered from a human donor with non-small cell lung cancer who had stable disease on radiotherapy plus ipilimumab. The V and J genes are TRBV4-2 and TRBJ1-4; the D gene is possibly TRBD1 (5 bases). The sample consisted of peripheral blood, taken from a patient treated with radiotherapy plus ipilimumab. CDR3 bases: TGTGCCAGCAGCCCCTCGAGTCAGGGTGAAGAAAAACTGTTTTTT. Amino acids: CASSPSSQGEEKLFF.